The TCR beta chain described here comes from a study of blood T cell repertoires in COVID-19. Study-level information: COVID-19 samples collected from the United States, Italy and Spain covered acute and convalescent phases. From T cells, B-cell-depleted T cells, or PBMCs came the material, which was cDNA or gDNA.

Per the authors' pipeline: Nucleated cell number was recorded as an estimate derived from reference gene primer amplification. Measured with immunoSEQ multiplex PCR; TCRdb has only the in-frame clones, and not every one. From that table come the V and J calls and clone size; the DNA was used to work out D and trimming. Seen here are a few hundred thousand clones, 65% to 85% observed once, and the top ten hold under 11%. The germline V gene encodes CDR1 LGHNA and CDR2 YSLEER. V lost 1 base to trimming and J lost 6 bases; unmatched junction nucleotides: 9. The CDR3 covers 15 residues. The chain uses TRBV4-3 and TRBJ2-7; 7 bases match TRBD1. What was sequenced was peripheral blood. The receptor's source is a woman older than 75 with acute or convalescent COVID-19. CDR3: CASSQAPGTASEQYF. For the CDR3, the DNA is TGCGCCAGCAGCCAAGCCCCGGGGACAGCCTCCGAGCAGTACTTC.